One T cell receptor (beta chain) is described in this entry. This clonotype was picked up many times. No antigen is known for it. It has no much larger one-base neighbor in the sample; base qualities were not kept. V loses 2 bases of germline sequence and J loses 4 bases, and the interval between the two ends is 11 bases. Looking up the germline V gene (reference sequence) yields CDR1 MNHEY and CDR2 SMNVEV. The CDR3 starts with the cysteine, ends with the phenylalanine, and has 14 residues. The DNA shown is the 42-base CDR3, in frame from base 1. Receptor amplification or capture employed 5' RACE. The sample was run on an Illumina HiSeq 2000. Template switching introduced a universal primer binding site; the final cDNA contained a unique molecular identifier, enabling accurate counting of TCR cDNA molecules. First-strand cDNA for TCR alpha and beta chains was synthesized from specific primers in the conserved constant-segment region. To control for contamination, every cDNA library was double barcoded, receiving both a SMART-Mk sample barcode and Illumina barcodes. TruSeq adapter sequences and Illumina sample barcodes were added in two successive PCR steps. The TCR alpha and beta cDNA libraries were sequenced on the Illumina HiSeq platform using custom primers. The original pipeline was this. Raw reads were processed with MiGEC to extract unique molecular identifiers, and MiXCR was used to determine CDR3 positions. Recombination models were inferred per individual with the repgenHMM and IGoR tools using an EM algorithm. The analysis of shared clonotypes was done with the tcR package in R, with sharing normalized by the product of cloneset sizes. Out-of-frame nonproductive sequences were analyzed to study raw recombination free of thymic and clonal selection effects. TCRdb cleaned the public reads at Q25 with fastp, built clones with MiXCR and kept in-frame beta chains. Merged by CDR3 protein, the rows form single entries marked with the most common genes and DNA. The V and J calls follow TCRdb's processing rather than the paper's. Present in this sample are a few hundred thousand distinct CDR3 sequences, about 8% of which were seen just once. Of the sample, less than 4% falls within the top ten clones.

Only healthy Caucasian donors were included. The twin cohort comprised three pairs of female monozygotic twins, all aged about 18 to 29 years. Positive isolation kits from Invitrogen were used to isolate the CD4+ and CD8+ T cell populations. The source of the sample is a study of identical twins listed by TCRdb under 2016. About the study as a whole: To test whether fetal clonotypes persist, this study deep-sequenced TCR alpha and beta repertoires from monozygotic twins, from unrelated adults of various ages, and from cord blood. Replicate twin experiments were performed at different times using different library preparation protocols to rule out contamination.

Summary of the overall study and its limitations: Compared with coincidental sharing between unrelated individuals, an excess of low generation-probability sequences was observed among out-of-frame TCR alpha sequences shared between twins. Invariant T cells such as MAIT and iNKT could partly confound zero-insertion analyses, although diverse VJ usage argued against such confounding for most clonotypes. In monozygotic twins, out-of-frame TCR alpha sharing was systematically underestimated by recombination models, although the models agreed with sharing between unrelated individuals. Because the same donors could not be followed over many years, conclusions were based on cross-sectional statistical analysis. The excess sharing between twins in beta out-of-frame sequences was weaker because fewer shared sequences reduced the signal-to-noise ratio. Fewer insertions were carried by abundant cord blood beta clonotypes, a similar but weaker trend appeared in young adult naive repertoires, and no such trend appeared in memory repertoires.

The data were also submitted as part of a second study, on yellow fever vaccine responses in identical twins. As that second paper reports: According to the authors, in identical twins the way T cells responded to vaccination appeared partly convergent and partly personalized. In the study, vaccine-responding T cell clones were precisely tracked in identical twins.

The clonotype comes from a woman aged 18-30 years in good health. The chain couples TRBV27 to TRBJ1-2; confidence is insufficient to name the D gene. Sequenced material: CD8+ T cells sorted from blood. The DNA sequence is as follows: TGTGCCAGCAGTTTACATTCTGAGGGCTATGGCTACACCTTC. It specifies CASSLHSEGYGYTF.